Presented here are 10 T cell receptor beta chains from one specimen sequenced in a study of cytomegalovirus exposure and HLA in healthy donors. The protocol was immunoSEQ multiplex PCR, while the TCRdb copy is restricted to in-frame clones and leaves out a portion. The table has 82,000 or so clones, 90% to 95% seen once; the top ten hold over 0.65%. Input material: PBMCs. These receptor sequences come from a man younger than 35 in good health and CMV-seronegative.

This rearrangement joins TRBV7-2 to TRBJ2-7; 7 bases line up with TRBD1. Unmatched junction bases numbered 6, after V lost 5 bases and J lost 2 bases. The CDR3 totals 14 residues. The germline V gene has CDR1 SGHTA and CDR2 FQGNSA. CDR3: CASSARQGTYEQYF. The CDR3 coding sequence is TGTGCCAGCAGCGCCCGACAGGGCACCTACGAGCAGTACTTC.

The chain couples TRBV7-8 to TRBJ2-7; 7 bases agree with TRBD2. The CDR3 runs 15 residues. Looked up from germline, CDR1 is SGHVS and CDR2 is FQNEAQ. Trimming cost V 5 bases and J 5 bases; bases outside gene matches: 12. The CDR3 loop is CASSPRTRSVDEQYF. As DNA, the CDR3 is TGTGCCAGCAGCCCCCGGACTAGGAGTGTGGACGAGCAGTACTTC.

CDR3 nucleotides: TGTGCCAGCAGGAGTACTAGCGGAGATACGCAGTATTTT. It is translated as CASRSTSGDTQYF. V gene TRBV25-1 combines with J gene TRBJ2-3, with 8 bases lining up with TRBD2. With 6 bases clipped from V and 5 bases from J, the junction kept 4 bases outside the gene matches. This CDR3 spans 13 amino acids. Germline lookup yields CDR1 MGHDK and CDR2 SYGVNS.

The chain links TRBV30 to TRBJ2-1; D is uncertain. The V and J ends lost 0 bases and 9 bases respectively, with 12 bases between them. CDR1 GTSNPN and CDR2 SVGIG come from the germline V gene (reference sequence). This CDR3 has 13 amino acids. The CDR3 DNA reads TGTGCCTGGAGTGTAGGTGGGCTGACTGAGCAGTTCTTC. Its translation: CAWSVGGLTEQFF. The full variable domain, completed using reference TRBV30 and TRBJ2-1, is SQTIHQWPATLVQPVGSPLSLECTVEGTSNPNLYWYRQAAGRGLQLLFYSVGIGQISSEVPQNLSASRPQDRQFILSSKKLLLSDSGFYLCAWSVGGLTEQFFGPGTRLTVL.

The chain has TRBV11-3 and TRBJ2-1; D gene ambiguous. Germline V CDR1 and CDR2: SGHNT, YENEEA. This CDR3 comprises 16 residues. The ends were cut back, 0 bases at V and 1 base at J, with 10 bases in the middle. The CDR3 coding sequence is TGTGCCAGCAGCTTAGATTTCCGGGTTTCCTACAATGAGCAGTTCTTC. This codes for CASSLDFRVSYNEQFF.

J is TRBJ1-2 and V is TRBV10-2, with 8 nucleotides matching TRBD1. Germline V gives CDR1 WSHSY, CDR2 SAAADI. V was pared by 3 bases and J by 4 bases, with 7 bases of the junction left unmatched. This CDR3 contains 15 residues. The CDR3, as DNA: TGCGCCAGCAGTGACCAGGGGGCAATCGGCTATGGCTACACCTTC. Translated, it gives CASSDQGAIGYGYTF.

V usage is TRBV30 and J usage is TRBJ1-5; no firm D call. CDR1 is GTSNPN, CDR2 SVGIG, per germline (reference sequence). The CDR3 contains 14 residues. The V end was cut by 3 bases, the J end by 4 bases, with 13 bases between. CDR3 region: CAWSAGTVNQPQHF. CDR3 bases: TGTGCCTGGAGCGCCGGAACAGTGAATCAGCCCCAGCATTTT.

The chain uses TRBV5-1 and TRBJ2-1; 11 bases agree with TRBD2. The CDR3 spans 15 residues. The germline gives CDR1 SGHRS, CDR2 YFSETQ. Trimming removed 3 bases from V and 3 bases from J; junction bases left unmatched: 2. CDR3 nucleotides: TGCGCCAGCAGCTCCGGGACTAGCGGCTACAATGAGCAGTTCTTC. It codes for CASSSGTSGYNEQFF.

This CDR3 reads CASSEALTGGNYGYTF. The CDR3 nucleotides read TGTGCCAGCAGTGAAGCTCTGACAGGGGGAAACTATGGCTACACCTTC. V and J are TRBV25-1 and TRBJ1-2, with 9 bases matching TRBD1. CDR1 and CDR2 (germline): MGHDK, SYGVNS. J lost 2 bases, V lost 2 bases, and 6 bases had no gene match. This CDR3 is built from 16 residues.

There are a few counts of this clone. The chain employs TRBV6-6 and TRBJ1-1, with D unclear. Trimming took 6 bases from V and 0 from J, leaving 5 bases between them. The V gene's germline CDR1 is MNHNY and CDR2 SVGAGI (reference sequence). The CDR3 spans 12 residues. CDR3 loop: CASSDMNTEAFF. Written as DNA, the CDR3 is TGTGCCAGCAGCGACATGAACACTGAAGCTTTCTTT.